This T cell receptor (beta chain) emerged from a study of technical replicates of blood from several donors. Assay used: immunoSEQ multiplex PCR; TCRdb lists only in-frame clones, some missing. The sample lists about 60,000 clones, about 91% seen once, with more than 3.5% in the top ten. Source material: PBMCs. This sequence was found in a human donor in good health. Some clones in this sample may be carry-over from other donors' samples.

The CDR3 DNA is TGTGCCAGCAGCTTATTGGAGGGGCCACGCACAGATACGCAGTATTTT. Protein: CASSLLEGPRTDTQYF. The chain links TRBV11-1 to TRBJ2-3; TRBD2 might be the D (6 bases). In germline, CDR1 is SGHAT, CDR2 FQDESV (reference sequence). V dropped 2 bases and J dropped 1 base, with 13 bases sitting between them. The CDR3 sequence is 16 residues long. The whole variable domain, remainder taken from reference TRBV11-1 and TRBJ2-3, is EAEVAQSPRYKITEKSQAVAFWCDPISGHATLYWYRQILGQGPELLVQFQDESVVDDSQLPKDRFSAERLKGVDSTLKIQPAELGDSAMYLCASSLLEGPRTDTQYFGPGTRLTVL.